Presented here are 24 T cell receptor beta chains from one specimen sequenced in a study of T cell repertoires in cytomegalovirus infection. The antigens of these receptors remain unknown. Each CDR3 protein gets one entry after TCRdb re-called the reads with MiXCR. The data show fewer than 950,000 distinct CDR3 sequences, about 30% seen once. Here the sequenced sample was cultured CD8+ T cells from PBMCs, taken from culture after CMV antigen stimulation. All receptors derive from a human donor in good health (CMV status not recorded). Some clones in this sample may be carry-over from other donors' samples.

As concerns this clonotype: This sequence may be a read error, since a much larger clone differs from it by one base. This chain uses TRBV7-6 with TRBJ2-7, with D tentatively TRBD1 (5 bases). V lost 5 bases, J lost 4 bases, and 18 bases lay in between. This CDR3 contains 15 residues. Germline V gives CDR1 SGHVS, CDR2 FNYEAQ. For the CDR3, the DNA is TGTGCCAGCAGCGATGGGGCTGGGCGTGATTACGAGCAGTACTTC. The encoded protein is CASSDGAGRDYEQYF.

V is TRBV20-1 and J is TRBJ2-5; 10 bases align to TRBD2. This CDR3 contains 17 residues. Germline V CDR1 and CDR2: DFQATT, SNEGSKA (reference sequence). V gave up 0 bases and J gave up 1 base; unmatched junction bases: 8. The CDR3 bases are TGCAGTGCTAGAGATCGGGGTAGCGGGGGGTCCCAAGAGACCCAGTACTTC. Translating it yields CSARDRGSGGSQETQYF.

This chain links TRBV19 with TRBJ1-2; 8 positions match TRBD1. J gave up 7 bases and V 3 bases, and 4 bases lay outside the gene matches. Germline V gives CDR1 LNHDA, CDR2 SQIVND (reference sequence). The CDR3 totals 13 residues. DNA of the CDR3: TGTGCCAGTAGTATCCCGACAGGGGTTGGCTACACCTTC. It is translated as CASSIPTGVGYTF.

In its sample, this clonotype was seen many times. This rearrangement joins TRBV7-6 to TRBJ2-1; tentatively, D is TRBD1 (6 bases). The germline V gene encodes CDR1 SGHVS and CDR2 FNYEAQ. V was cut by 5 bases and J by 6 bases, with 17 bases left in between. This CDR3 comprises 15 residues. The CDR3 protein is CASSPGSSGANEQFF. In nucleotides, the CDR3 is TGTGCCAGCAGCCCCGGGTCCTCAGGGGCCAATGAGCAGTTCTTC.

This clonotype was observed a handful of times. The chain combines TRBV6-6 with TRBJ1-1; D gene uncertain. The CDR3 length is 15 residues. Germline values: CDR1 MNHNY, CDR2 SVGAGI (reference sequence). Deletions cut 0 bases from V and 0 bases from J, with 8 bases between. The CDR3: CASSYSNVLNTEAFF. The CDR3, as DNA: TGTGCCAGCAGTTACTCGAACGTCCTGAACACTGAAGCTTTCTTT.

In its sample, this clonotype was seen a few times. This chain uses TRBV7-6 with TRBJ1-3, with 8 bases lining up with TRBD1. There are 16 residues in the CDR3. Per the germline V gene, CDR1 is SGHVS and CDR2 is FNYEAQ. Trimming took 3 bases from V and 8 from J; bases not matched to a gene: 12. DNA of the CDR3: TGTGCCAGCAGCTTCCTGAACGGACAGGGAGGAGACACCATATATTTT. Amino acids: CASSFLNGQGGDTIYF.

Only a few counts were recorded for this clonotype. The rearrangement links TRBV14 to TRBJ2-7; unclear D gene. This CDR3 is built from 14 residues. In germline, CDR1 is SGHDN, CDR2 FVKESK. Trimming took off 0 bases at V and 0 bases at J, with 6 bases between the two ends. The CDR3 spells CASSQDYTSYEQYF. Here the CDR3 DNA reads TGTGCCAGCAGCCAAGACTACACCTCCTACGAGCAGTACTTC. The entire variable domain, with the rest obtained from reference TRBV14 and TRBJ2-7, is as follows: EAGVTQFPSHSVIEKGQTVTLRCDPISGHDNLYWYRRVMGKEIKFLLHFVKESKQDESGMPNNRFLAERTGGTYSTLKVQPAELEDSGVYFCASSQDYTSYEQYFGPGTRLTVT.

This clonotype occurred a few times. This chain connects TRBV7-9 to TRBJ1-5; unclear D gene. The CDR3 runs 12 residues. V lost 3 bases and J lost 7, with 7 bases in between. Looked up from germline, CDR1 is SEHNR and CDR2 is FQNEAQ (reference sequence). In nucleotides, the CDR3 is TGTGCCAGCAGCTTCCCCGCCCAGCCCCAGCATTTT. Its translation is CASSFPAQPQHF.

This clonotype has more than one count but fewer than ten. J is TRBJ2-3 and V is TRBV27; D call uncertain. Germline lookup yields CDR1 MNHEY and CDR2 SMNVEV (reference sequence). Between the trimmed V and J ends, which lost 4 bases and 4 bases, there was a span of 15 bases. The CDR3 covers 15 residues. The CDR3 sequence is CASSSLFRLADTQYF. CDR3 DNA sequence: TGTGCCAGCAGTTCCCTATTCCGACTGGCAGATACGCAGTATTTT.

The V gene is TRBV27, the J gene TRBJ1-6; TRBD1 matches at 8 bases. The length of the CDR3 is 14 residues. The V segment lost 6 bases and the J segment 8 bases; nucleotides outside the gene matches: 6. From germline, CDR1 is MNHEY and CDR2 SMNVEV (reference sequence). CDR3 DNA: TGTGCCAGCAGCCCCGACAGGGGATATTCACCCCTCCACTTT. It specifies CASSPDRGYSPLHF.

The V call is TRBV10-2, the J call TRBJ2-2; 9 bases match TRBD2. With V trimmed by 6 bases and J by 5 bases, 7 bases remained unmatched. This CDR3 has 15 amino acids. The germline V gene has CDR1 WSHSY and CDR2 SAAADI. CDR3 nucleotide sequence: TGCGCCAGCAGCTCGAGCGGGGGGCGAACCGGGGAGCTGTTTTTT. This gives the protein CASSSSGGRTGELFF.

This chain connects TRBV6-6 to TRBJ2-4; a weak D match, TRBD2 (5 bases). Trimming shortened V by 4 bases and J by 8 bases, and 18 bases separated the two germline ends. Germline CDR1 MNHNY, CDR2 SVGAGI (reference sequence). CDR3 length equals 15 residues. CDR3 in DNA: TGTGCCAGCAGTTCCCCGGGAACGAACGGGGACATTCAGTACTTC. Protein sequence: CASSSPGTNGDIQYF.

This clonotype was seen a handful of times. This chain links TRBV24-1 with TRBJ2-2; 12 nucleotides match TRBD2. Trimming took 4 bases from V and 0 from J; bases not matched to a gene: 5. Germline V gene lookup returns CDR1 KGHDR and CDR2 SFDVKD. The CDR3 sequence is 18 residues long. This chain's CDR3 is CATSDPGLAGSNTGELFF. CDR3 DNA sequence: TGTGCCACCAGTGACCCCGGACTAGCGGGGTCGAACACCGGGGAGCTGTTTTTT.

This clonotype was picked up a small number of times. CDR3 sequence reads: CASKYRGKSSTEAFF. The CDR3 DNA reads TGTGCCAGCAAATACAGGGGGAAATCGAGCACTGAAGCTTTCTTT. The gene calls are TRBV19 and TRBJ1-1; 8 positions match TRBD1. Germline V gene sequence: CDR1 LNHDA, CDR2 SQIVND (reference sequence). This CDR3 comprises 15 residues. V was clipped by 9 bases and J by 4 bases; unmatched bases: 13.

This clonotype was seen only a few times. This rearrangement joins TRBV4-1 to TRBJ1-1, with a tentative D call TRBD1 (5 bases). The CDR3 contains 14 residues. Germline-derived CDR1 and CDR2 are MGHRA and YSYEKL. The V and J ends lost 1 base and 4 bases respectively, with 10 bases between them. The CDR3 sequence: CASSQGFGATEAFF. The CDR3 nucleotides read TGCGCCAGCAGCCAAGGCTTTGGGGCCACTGAAGCTTTCTTT.

The sample holds many counts of this clonotype. This chain connects TRBV5-5 to TRBJ2-7; no firm D call. The germline CDR1 and CDR2 sequences are SGHKS and YYEKEE (reference sequence). The CDR3 spans 14 residues. The V gene lost 1 base and the J gene lost 2 bases, with 10 bases spanning the gap. The CDR3 region has the DNA TGTGCCAGCAGCTTGATAGGCAGCGCCTACGAGCAGTACTTC. Its translation is CASSLIGSAYEQYF.

The genes are TRBV19 and TRBJ1-5; a possible D gene is TRBD1 (5 bases). This CDR3 comprises 16 residues. From germline, CDR1 is LNHDA and CDR2 SQIVND (reference sequence). Trimming removed 3 bases at V and 4 bases at J, with 16 bases between. CDR3 DNA: TGTGCCAGTAGTATGATTCAGGGACCAGTTAATCAGCCCCAGCATTTT. Protein sequence: CASSMIQGPVNQPQHF.

The chain employs TRBV27 and TRBJ2-7; 9 bases line up with TRBD1. Germline CDR1 is MNHEY and CDR2 is SMNVEV (reference sequence). The junction had 9 bases not matched to a gene; V was cut back by 4 bases and J by 5 bases. CDR3 length: 15 residues. The CDR3 nucleotides read TGTGCCAGCAGTTCGACAGGGGGGGTAAGGGACGAGCAGTACTTC. Translated, it gives CASSSTGGVRDEQYF.

The CDR3 DNA sequence: TGTGCCAGTAGTATAGATGGGATTTCGACGGGTTCTGAGCAGTACTTC. Its translation is CASSIDGISTGSEQYF. The chain links TRBV19 to TRBJ2-7; no clear D. Germline values: CDR1 LNHDA, CDR2 SQIVND (reference sequence). V shed 0 bases and J shed 7 bases, with 19 bases lying between them. This CDR3 spans 16 amino acids. Supplemented by reference TRBV19 and TRBJ2-7, the full variable domain reads DGGITQSPKYLFRKEGQNVTLSCEQNLNHDAMYWYRQDPGQGLRLIYYSQIVNDFQKGDIAEGYSVSREKKESFPLTVTSAQKNPTAFYLCASSIDGISTGSEQYFGPGTRLTVT.

This clonotype was recorded many times. The chain is built from TRBV7-6 and TRBJ2-3; D might be TRBD2 (5 bases). The CDR3 extends over 15 amino acids. CDR1 and CDR2 from the germline V gene are SGHVS and FNYEAQ. The ends were cut back, 0 bases at V and 2 bases at J, with 9 bases in the middle. This chain's CDR3 is CASSLAGGVTDTQYF. CDR3 in DNA: TGTGCCAGCAGCTTAGCTGGAGGAGTCACAGATACGCAGTATTTT.

In this sample, this clonotype turned up a few times. The chain recombines TRBV12-3 or TRBV12-4 with TRBJ1-5, with a possible D match to TRBD1 (6 bases). CDR3 length: 14 residues. The V end lost 2 bases, the J end lost 6 bases, and 11 bases lay between the germline ends. CDR3 sequence (DNA): TGTGCCAGCAGTTTAAGGGGGGGCGTTCAGCCCCAGCATTTT. Translating it yields CASSLRGGVQPQHF.

This clonotype has a handful of counts. This chain uses TRBV12-5 with TRBJ1-5; D remains ambiguous. The CDR3 is 19 residues long. The germline V gene has CDR1 LGHNT and CDR2 FRNRAP. Trimming left V 1 base short and J 8 bases short, with 27 bases between. The CDR3: CASGLDLTGSLLAMEPQHF. CDR3 DNA: TGTGCTAGTGGTTTGGATCTGACGGGCTCCCTGTTAGCAATGGAGCCCCAGCATTTT.

This clonotype was seen only a few times. The V gene is TRBV7-6, the J gene TRBJ2-3; 7 bases map to TRBD1. The length of the CDR3 is 15 residues. The germline gives CDR1 SGHVS, CDR2 FNYEAQ. V was clipped by 5 bases and J by 2 bases; unmatched bases: 7. CDR3 nucleotide sequence: TGTGCCAGCAGCATCCCGGGACAGCCCACAGATACGCAGTATTTT. Translating gives CASSIPGQPTDTQYF.

This clonotype appeared many times. The rearrangement uses TRBV7-2 and TRBJ1-1, with 8 positions matching TRBD1. V trimming: 4 bases; J trimming: 3 bases; junction bases outside the gene matches: 4. Germline V CDR1 and CDR2: SGHTA, FQGNSA. The CDR3 extends over 14 amino acids. Here the CDR3 DNA reads TGTGCCAGCAGCTCGACAGGGGAGTACACTGAAGCTTTCTTT. Translated: CASSSTGEYTEAFF.